This is a list of T cell receptor beta chains from one sample in a study of yellow fever vaccine responses in identical twins. A single record per CDR3 protein comes from TCRdb applying MiXCR to the RT-PCR reads. This sample has some 3,100 distinct CDR3 sequences, with about 80% found just once. Here the sequenced sample was T cells from blood (PBMCs), unsorted or a sorted subset (not recorded which), taken before or after yellow fever vaccination (not recorded which). These receptors came from a woman aged 18-35 years who received the yellow fever vaccine. Both conserved end residues are trimmed from each CDR3. Expanded clones are given a class, and other clones once, few, many or no size at all.

TRBJ2-5 | TRBV27 | NA | ASSLARQETQY
TRBJ2-7 | TRBV4-1 | NA | ASSQDVGTGFQEQY
TRBJ2-3 | TRBV4-2 | NA | ASSQDVTDTQY
TRBJ2-1 | TRBV20-1 | NA | SADDPTGTRRINEQF
TRBJ1-4 | TRBV4-1 | NA | ASSQGSGTGHEKLF
TRBJ2-7 | TRBV7-9 | NA | ASRLSGTEQY
TRBJ2-3 | TRBV18 | NA | ASSTGQGTDTQY
TRBJ2-5 | TRBV5-1 | once | ASRAGTATQY
TRBJ1-2 | TRBV11-1 | once | ASSSGTGGDYGYT
TRBJ1-2 | TRBV10-1 | NA | ASSEYRFYGYT
TRBJ2-7 | TRBV20-1 | few | SAGPRDSLSYEQY
TRBJ2-3 | TRBV5-1 | NA | ASSLDNRLAASTDTQY
TRBJ2-1 | TRBV5-6 | NA | ASSPLVVAGTYNEQF
TRBJ1-2 | TRBV29-1 | once | SVTPDYGYT
TRBJ2-5 | TRBV12-3/TRBV12-4 | NA | ASSLSGQGPPETQY
TRBJ2-7 | TRBV29-1 | NA | SVAAANEQY
TRBJ2-3 | TRBV20-1 | NA | SAAGTGGADTQY
TRBJ2-7 | TRBV9 | NA | ASSVGQVFSYEQY
TRBJ2-7 | TRBV28 | NA | ASSHRDRAYEQY
TRBJ2-1 | TRBV7-3 | NA | ASSFGGANEQF
TRBJ1-2 | TRBV11-1 | few | ASSSPDRAYGYT
TRBJ2-2 | TRBV4-2 | NA | ASSQEVGGGAGELF
TRBJ1-1 | TRBV23-1 | NA | ASSKQDNCGEAF
TRBJ2-1 | TRBV11-1 | NA | ASSRDSSSYNEQF
TRBJ2-7 | TRBV11-3 | NA | ASSLPTSGFYEQY
TRBJ2-3 | TRBV4-1 | NA | ASSLSGTPTGTDTQY
TRBJ1-2 | TRBV10-3 | few | AISELVGPTNYGYT